The present TCR beta chain was sequenced within a study of T cells after yellow fever vaccination (dated by TCRdb to the late 2010s). Background on the whole study: The SMART-Seq v4 Ultra Low Input RNA kit was used to prepare libraries from fractions with low cell numbers. Blood was collected at multiple timepoints before and after primary and secondary immunization, and bulk PBMC replicates and cell subsets were isolated. Two healthy male donors, one aged 18 to 30 and one aged 30 to 40 years, were included in the cohort. Bulk TCR alpha and beta repertoires were sequenced longitudinally to track T-cell clones before and after primary and booster YFV17D yellow fever vaccination. The investigation overall reported the following: Because abundant contaminating clonotypes from the bulk population could be contained in FACS-sorted repertoires, computational filtering was required. Compared with the primary T-cell response, the secondary T-cell response was faster but weaker, reaching its peak on day 5 rather than on day 15. A small share of clonotypes was detected in both CD4 and CD8 compartments, with the overlap likely arising from convergent recombination. After the booster, most clones that had expanded after primary vaccination were detected again (around 95% of CD4 and roughly 86% of CD8), suggesting broad maintenance of memory. Only a couple of donors were included in the study, so the extent to which the findings can be generalized is limited.

CDR1 and CDR2 are read off the germline V gene as SGHDT and YYEEEE. The CDR3 holds 16 amino acids from the cysteine to the phenylalanine. The entry retains the CDR3 DNA only, 48 bases that are in frame from base 1. Trimming takes 4 bases off V and 6 bases off J; junction bases not matched to a gene: 15. In this sample, this clonotype turned up a few times. Its specific antigen is unknown. Base qualities are not at hand, and no much larger clone is one base apart. The treatment or condition tag for this specimen amounts to: live attenuated yellow fever vaccine strain. At each blood-draw timepoint, two biological replicates of bulk PBMCs were obtained. A standard Ficoll-Paque protocol was used to isolate PBMCs from peripheral blood. RNA was extracted with TriZol from bulk PBMCs, CD4 and CD8 fractions, and dextramer-positive and dextramer-negative fractions. TCR cDNA was synthesized by 5'RACE template switching, through which a universal primer site and unique molecular identifiers were introduced. Priming for cDNA synthesis came from both the TCR alpha and TCR beta constant segments. Two PCR steps were used to amplify libraries, with sample barcodes and sequencing adapters being added in the second step. Sequencing of libraries was done on Illumina HiSeq 2500 (2x100 bp) or NovaSeq (2x150 bp). As for how the authors treated the data: MIGEC handled demultiplexing of reads and collapsing into UMI consensus sequences, while MiXCR performed V(D)J alignment. Using edgeR on replicate PBMC samples, clonotypes were called vaccine-responding if FDR was below 0.01 and the log2 fold change was above 5 up to day 15. CD4 or CD8 identity was assigned to each bulk clonotype according to whether the clonotype was present at higher abundance in the sequenced CD4 repertoire or the sequenced CD8 repertoire. TCRdb ran its own pipeline on the public reads, namely fastp trimming at Q25 and MiXCR clone calling, and kept in-frame beta chains. Identical CDR3 proteins give one entry, which carries the most common genes and DNA. The V and J calls follow TCRdb's processing rather than the paper's. The sample contains about 350,000 distinct CDR3 sequences, more than 9% of them found a single time. Roughly 18% of the sample comes from the top ten.

The chain is encoded by TRBV5-6 joined to TRBJ2-5, with 7 bases in between that match TRBD2. The starting material was PBMCs, obtained on the day of the first yellow fever vaccination. The sequence was collected from a man aged 18-30 years who received the YFV17D yellow fever vaccine. The CDR3 region: CASSLAVAGAFKTQYF. The nucleotide sequence reads as follows: TGTGCCAGCAGCCTGGCGGTAGCGGGTGCGTTTAAGACCCAGTACTTC.